This T cell receptor beta chain was obtained from a study of blood T cell repertoires in COVID-19 (dated by TCRdb to 2018 to 2021). Context from the whole study: The collaborator samples originated in the United States, Italy and Spain and spanned the acute and convalescent phases of COVID-19. The prospective study material was composed of cDNA or gDNA derived from T cells, B-cell-depleted T cells, or PBMCs. Subjects who had been exposed to COVID-19, were actively infected with it, or had recovered from it provided the deeply sampled blood TCRbeta repertoires that made up the dataset. The repertoires were made available in a free public database intended to serve as a resource for research on the immune response to SARS-CoV-2. Samples came from the ongoing ImmuneRACE study (first 160 participants) plus 1,254 subjects from 6 global collaborators. Nearly every sample came with metadata listing a de-identified subject ID, COVID-19 status, age in years and sex. HLA class I and class II types, where available, came from metadata supplied by the sample provider rather than from assay-based typing.

The full study reports these points: The quantity of clinical and demographic metadata differed by source and by participant and was supplied without curation.

The collaborating institutions used their own protocols to collect whole blood in K2EDTA tubes. For TCRbeta analysis, collaborators shipped samples as frozen whole blood, isolated PBMCs, or DNA extracted from either of those sample types. The immunoSEQ Assay, a bias-controlled multiplex PCR, was used to amplify TCRbeta CDR3 regions from genomic DNA. Under the source paper's analysis protocol: Within the assay, amplification of reference gene primers was used to estimate how many nucleated cells each sample contained. To quantify the absolute abundance of each unique TCRbeta CDR3 rearrangement, sequence reads were collapsed and filtered. For each sample, productive Simpson clonality was calculated as the square root of Simpson's diversity index over productive rearrangements. The table was pulled from immuneACCESS by TCRdb, which kept in-frame rearrangements only. Such tables lose some clones; where checked, under half of the loss comes from unresolved V genes, and the rest has no known cause. Clone size and V and J calls were adopted from that table, with D and trimming inferred from the DNA. In this sample the table shows more than 90,000 clones, about 90% of which occur a single time. In total, the top ten clones hold 11% of the sample.

CDR1 MGHRA and CDR2 YSYEKL are derived from the germline V gene. The CDR3 runs 16 residues from the cysteine to the phenylalanine. The only DNA kept is the CDR3, 48 bases in frame from the first base. The V end loses 0 bases and the J end loses 6 bases, and a stretch of 18 bases separates them. Note on this clone: No cognate antigen has been identified for it. Per-base quality was not reported, and no clone a single base away is much larger than it.

This chain is built from TRBV4-1 and TRBJ2-7; a weak D assignment points to TRBD2 (5 bases agree). The receptor was isolated from a woman in her 30s with acute or convalescent COVID-19. The sample consisted of peripheral blood. The nucleotide sequence reads TGCGCCAGCAGCCAAGAATTGAGTCGGGGTCTCGCCGAGCAGTACTTC. It codes for CASSQELSRGLAEQYF.